A single sample gave rise to the 26 T cell receptor beta chains below, sequenced in a study of Graves' ophthalmopathy and Graves' hyperthyroidism. Amplification of the TCR beta CDR3 regions used RNA transcripts (as template). Second-round multiplex PCR followed a first-round RT-PCR using HTBI primers. TCRdb recomputed calls from the multiplex PCR reads with MiXCR, one row per CDR3 protein. The repertoire holds roughly 500,000 distinct CDR3 sequences, with roughly an eighth as singletons. Sequencing was performed on blood. The receptors stem from a young woman with Graves' ophthalmopathy.

The chain is built from TRBV7-2 and TRBJ1-2, with unresolved D. The CDR3 spans 15 residues. Trimming removed 1 base from V and 4 bases from J, with 13 bases in between. Germline values: CDR1 SGHTA, CDR2 FQGNSA. CDR3 in DNA: TGTGCCAGCAGCTTAGGGGGAAAACCCCGCTATGGCTACACCTTC. This codes for CASSLGGKPRYGYTF.

This clonotype showed up many times. The gene calls are TRBV30 and TRBJ1-1; 9 bases line up with TRBD1. CDR1 is GTSNPN and CDR2 is SVGIG in the germline V gene (reference sequence). The CDR3 has 17 amino acids. V trimming: 0 bases; J trimming: 1 base; junction bases outside the gene matches: 9. CDR3 loop: CAWSVGQGSFTNTEAFF. The CDR3 nucleotides are TGTGCCTGGAGTGTGGGACAGGGATCGTTCACGAACACTGAAGCTTTCTTT.

This clonotype came up many times. The CDR3 loop is CASTTISNQPQHF. The CDR3 region has the DNA TGTGCCAGTACAACAATTAGCAATCAGCCCCAGCATTTT. The rearrangement links TRBV19 to TRBJ1-5, with unresolved D. Germline V gives CDR1 LNHDA, CDR2 SQIVND (reference sequence). There are 13 residues in the CDR3. Trimming removed 7 bases from V and 0 bases from J, with 7 bases in between.

The table lists this clonotype with many counts. The gene calls are TRBV13 and TRBJ1-2; D uncertain. Germline V CDR1 and CDR2: PRHDT, FYEKMQ (reference sequence). The CDR3 is made up of 12 amino acids. Trimming shortened V by 5 bases and J by 8 bases, and 12 bases separated the two germline ends. The CDR3 DNA is TGTGCCAGCAGCAGAGGGCGAGGCGGCTACACCTTC. The encoded protein is CASSRGRGGYTF.

This clonotype was recorded a few times. The chain couples TRBV30 to TRBJ1-5; D may be TRBD1 (6 bases). The germline V and J ends were trimmed by 2 bases and 7 bases, with 15 bases remaining between them. In germline, CDR1 is GTSNPN, CDR2 SVGIG (reference sequence). The CDR3 loop spans 14 amino acids. DNA of the CDR3: TGTGCCTGGAGTACTAACGCGGGGGGCCAGCCCCAGCATTTT. It yields the protein CAWSTNAGGQPQHF.

This clonotype appeared many times. The V gene is TRBV5-1, the J gene TRBJ2-7; D not certain. The CDR3 length is 14 residues. In germline, CDR1 is SGHRS, CDR2 YFSETQ. V lost 1 base and J 0 bases, leaving 8 bases between the germline ends. The CDR3 sequence is CASSLFQDSYEQYF. As DNA, the CDR3 is TGCGCCAGCAGCTTGTTTCAGGACTCCTACGAGCAGTACTTC. The full variable domain, completed using reference TRBV5-1 and TRBJ2-7, is KAGVTQTPRYLIKTRGQQVTLSCSPISGHRSVSWYQQTPGQGLQFLFEYFSETQRNKGNFPGRFSGRQFSNSRSEMNVSTLELGDSALYLCASSLFQDSYEQYFGPGTRLTVT.

The chain uses TRBV6-2 or TRBV6-3 and TRBJ2-5; the D call may be TRBD1 or TRBD2 (7 bases each). The V end lost 6 bases, the J end lost 4 bases, and 18 bases lay between the germline ends. Germline CDR1 MNHEY, CDR2 SVGEGT. There are 15 residues in the CDR3. The CDR3 sequence is CASRLAGGGGETQYF. The DNA of the CDR3 is TGTGCCAGCAGATTAGCAGGGGGGGGCGGAGAGACCCAGTACTTC.

This clonotype was counted at least ten times. The J gene is TRBJ1-2, the V gene TRBV5-5; TRBD1 matches 7 bases. This CDR3 has 14 residues. Germline trimming cut 1 base from V and 4 bases from J; bases unmatched to any gene: 4. Germline V gives CDR1 SGHKS, CDR2 YYEKEE (reference sequence). For the CDR3, the DNA is TGTGCCAGCAGCTTGCACAGGGGACCCTATGGCTACACCTTC. This encodes CASSLHRGPYGYTF. The entire variable domain, with the rest obtained from reference TRBV5-5 and TRBJ1-2, is as follows: DAGVTQSPTHLIKTRGQQVTLRCSPISGHKSVSWYQQVLGQGPQFIFQYYEKEERGRGNFPDRFSARQFPNYSSELNVNALLLGDSALYLCASSLHRGPYGYTFGSGTRLTVV.

In the case of this clonotype: A much larger clonotype is one base distant, so this may be a read error. For the CDR3, the DNA is TGCAGCGTACCCAATATCGCTGAAGCTTGCTTT. Amino acids: CSVPNIAEACF. The chain carries TRBV29-1 and TRBJ1-1; D not resolved. CDR1 and CDR2 from the germline V gene are SQVTM and ANQGSEA. This CDR3 is built from 11 residues.

This clonotype is a singleton in its sample. One junction end does not reproduce the germline sequence, and a read error may be involved. This chain uses TRBV25-1 with TRBJ2-2; 12 nucleotides match TRBD2. This CDR3 spans 16 amino acids. Germline CDR1 and CDR2: MGHDK and SYGVNS. The CDR3 reads CASSPRTSGTTGELVF. The CDR3 coding sequence is TGTGCCAGCAGTCCGCGGACTAGCGGGACAACCGGGGAGCTGGTTTTT.

This clonotype was seen a handful of times. This chain links TRBV4-1 with TRBJ1-5, with D perhaps matching TRBD1 (5 bases). Trimming pared 1 base from V and 6 bases from J, leaving 7 bases between. Germline V gene sequence: CDR1 MGHRA, CDR2 YSYEKL. The CDR3 covers 13 residues. CDR3 amino acids: CASSQVGVQPQHF. The CDR3 DNA follows: TGCGCCAGCAGCCAAGTGGGGGTTCAGCCCCAGCATTTT.

In its sample, this clonotype was seen many times. J is TRBJ1-1 and V is TRBV12-3 or TRBV12-4; D perhaps matches TRBD1 (6 bases). The CDR3 spans 12 residues. The V gene lost 5 bases and the J gene lost 11 bases, with 15 bases spanning the gap. CDR3 nucleotide sequence: TGTGCCAGCAGTCGAACAGGGTTCGGGGCTTTCTTT. It specifies CASSRTGFGAFF.

CDR3 DNA sequence: TGTGCCAGCAGCCAAGGAGACCTCGAGCAGTACTTC. Translation: CASSQGDLEQYF. The V call is TRBV3-1, the J call TRBJ2-7; D remains ambiguous. V was shortened by 1 base and J by 6 bases, with 7 bases between the two germline ends. CDR1 is LGHDT, CDR2 YNNKEL, per germline (reference sequence). The CDR3 runs to 12 residues.

This sequence joins TRBV12-3 or TRBV12-4 and TRBJ2-7; 12 bases are shared with TRBD2. The CDR3 is 21 residues long. Trimming took 5 bases from V and 5 from J; bases not matched to a gene: 25. The CDR3 bases are TGTGCCAGCAGTCCCGCCCGGGGCGCTAGCGGGGGGGCACTATACAGGGACGAGCAGTACTTC. Its translation is CASSPARGASGGALYRDEQYF.

This clonotype was detected many times. V gene TRBV6-5 combines with J gene TRBJ2-5, with TRBD2 identical over 11 bases. Per the germline V gene, CDR1 is MNHEY and CDR2 is SVGAGI. The V and J ends lost 5 bases and 4 bases, in that order; junction bases with no gene match: 6. This CDR3 is built from 15 residues. The CDR3 DNA reads as TGTGCCAGCAGTCCTCGACTAGCGGGGACAGAGACCCAGTACTTC. It is translated as CASSPRLAGTETQYF.

This clonotype was detected ten times or more. The chain couples TRBV6-2 or TRBV6-3 to TRBJ1-1; D might be TRBD1 (5 bases). Germline V lookup: CDR1 MNHEY, CDR2 SVGEGT. V gave up 7 bases and J gave up 5 bases, with 17 bases separating them. This CDR3 is built from 14 residues. This CDR3 is CASTDEGRWTEAFF. In DNA form, the CDR3 reads TGTGCCAGCACCGACGAGGGGAGGTGGACTGAAGCTTTCTTT.

CDR3 residues: CATPGFNYGYTF. CDR3 sequence (DNA): TGTGCCACCCCGGGCTTCAACTATGGCTACACCTTC. The chain recombines TRBV6-2 or TRBV6-3 with TRBJ1-2; D is unresolved. Between the trimmed V and J ends, which lost 10 bases and 2 bases, there was a span of 11 bases. Looked up from germline, CDR1 is MNHEY and CDR2 is SVGEGT. This CDR3 contains 12 residues.

Many counts were recorded for this clonotype. The missing conserved phenylalanine or tryptophan at the end of this CDR3 makes a read error likely. The rearrangement uses TRBV12-3 or TRBV12-4 and TRBJ1-1; the D gene is possibly TRBD1 (5 bases). The CDR3 loop spans 16 amino acids. The V end lost 6 bases, the J end lost 6 bases, and 23 bases lay between the germline ends. CDR3 loop: CASRRLTGPNPAEAFL. CDR3 nucleotides: TGTGCCAGCAGAAGACTTACGGGACCTAATCCGGCTGAAGCTTTCCTT.

This clonotype was counted at least ten times. V and J are TRBV6-1 and TRBJ1-1, with D perhaps TRBD1 (6 bases). V lost 7 bases and J 1 base, leaving 13 bases between the germline ends. Germline lookup yields CDR1 MNHNS and CDR2 SASEGT. The CDR3 extends over 14 amino acids. CDR3 region: CASTKGGQNTEAFF. In DNA form, the CDR3 reads TGTGCCAGCACGAAGGGGGGCCAGAACACTGAAGCTTTCTTT.

This clonotype has just a few counts. The V and J genes are TRBV20-1 and TRBJ2-5, with D uncertain. V lost 1 base and J 7 bases, leaving 10 bases between the germline ends. The CDR3 runs to 12 residues. Germline V lookup: CDR1 DFQATT, CDR2 SNEGSKA (reference sequence). The CDR3 sequence is CSARGSSVTQYF. For the CDR3, the DNA is TGCAGTGCTAGAGGTTCGTCTGTGACCCAGTACTTC.

The table lists this clonotype with many counts. The rearrangement joins TRBV19 to TRBJ2-7, with TRBD2 matching over 15 bases. V lost 6 bases and J lost 2; bases outside the gene matches: 8. This CDR3 is built from 17 residues. From germline, CDR1 is LNHDA and CDR2 SQIVND (reference sequence). CDR3 nucleotide sequence: TGTGCCAGTAGCCGTACCGGGACTAGCGGGAGGCCCTACGAGCAGTACTTC. It yields the protein CASSRTGTSGRPYEQYF.

The rearrangement uses TRBV27 and TRBJ2-7; 9 bases are a match to TRBD2. The germline V gene has CDR1 MNHEY and CDR2 SMNVEV (reference sequence). Trimming at V came to 6 bases and at J to 3 bases, leaving 9 bases not matched to a gene. The length of the CDR3 is 15 residues. CDR3 sequence (DNA): TGTGCCAGCAGCACGCCGGCGGGAGGGCACTACGAGCAGTACTTC. Protein: CASSTPAGGHYEQYF.

The table lists this clonotype with many counts. J is TRBJ1-6 and V is TRBV27; TRBD1 matches at 9 bases. Germline V gene sequence: CDR1 MNHEY, CDR2 SMNVEV (reference sequence). The J segment lost 7 bases and the V segment lost 10 bases, leaving 8 bases of the junction unmatched. The length of the CDR3 is 14 residues. The CDR3 spells CATRPGQGNSPLHF. In DNA, the CDR3 is TGTGCCACCAGACCGGGACAGGGAAATTCACCCCTCCACTTT.

This clonotype came up many times. The chain employs TRBV6-1 and TRBJ2-7; 8 bases match TRBD2. The CDR3 contains 14 residues. The V and J ends lost 6 bases and 3 bases, in that order; junction bases with no gene match: 7. Germline CDR1 MNHNS, CDR2 SASEGT. The CDR3 DNA sequence: TGTGCCAGCAGGGGAGCGGGGGTCATCTACGAGCAGTACTTC. Translated, it gives CASRGAGVIYEQYF.

With respect to this clonotype: One end of the junction is discordant with germline, which a read error may explain. This chain's CDR3 is CGSSYSVQPQHF. CDR3 in DNA: TGTGGCAGCAGTTACTCAGTACAGCCCCAGCATTTT. This sequence joins TRBV6-2 or TRBV6-3 and TRBJ1-5; unclear D gene. The CDR3 runs to 12 residues. The germline V gene has CDR1 MNHEY and CDR2 SVGEGT.

This clonotype was detected ten times or more. The chain recombines TRBV6-2 or TRBV6-3 with TRBJ1-5; D not certain. Looked up from germline, CDR1 is MNHEY and CDR2 is SVGEGT. The V and J ends lost 2 bases and 6 bases respectively, with 14 bases between them. The CDR3 runs 15 residues. The CDR3: CASSYESGISQPQHF. Here the CDR3 DNA reads TGTGCCAGCAGTTACGAAAGCGGGATTAGTCAGCCCCAGCATTTT.